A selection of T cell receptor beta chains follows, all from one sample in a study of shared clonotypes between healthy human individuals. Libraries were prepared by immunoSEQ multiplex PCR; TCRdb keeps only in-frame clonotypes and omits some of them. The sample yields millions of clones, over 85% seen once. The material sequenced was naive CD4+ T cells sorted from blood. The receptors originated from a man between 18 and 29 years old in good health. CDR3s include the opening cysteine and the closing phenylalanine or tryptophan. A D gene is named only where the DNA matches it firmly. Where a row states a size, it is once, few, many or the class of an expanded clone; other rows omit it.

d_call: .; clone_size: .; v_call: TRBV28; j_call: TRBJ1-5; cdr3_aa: CASSGETGRGQPQHF; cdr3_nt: TGTGCCAGCAGTGGGGAAACAGGGAGAGGTCAGCCCCAGCATTTT
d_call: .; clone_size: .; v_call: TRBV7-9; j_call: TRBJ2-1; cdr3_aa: CASSLAGGEQFF; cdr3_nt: TGTGCCAGCAGCTTAGCAGGGGGGGAGCAGTTCTTC
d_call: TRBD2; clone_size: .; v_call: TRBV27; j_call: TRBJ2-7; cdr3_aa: CASIRLAGALEQYF; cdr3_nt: TGTGCCAGCATCCGACTAGCGGGAGCTCTCGAGCAGTACTTC
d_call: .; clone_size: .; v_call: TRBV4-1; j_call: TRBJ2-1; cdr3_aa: CASSPQQGKSSYNEQFF; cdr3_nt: TGCGCCAGCAGCCCTCAACAGGGCAAGAGCTCCTACAATGAGCAGTTCTTC
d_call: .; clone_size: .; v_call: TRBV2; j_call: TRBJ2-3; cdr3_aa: CATSHDGTDTQYF; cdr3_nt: TGTGCCACCTCGCACGATGGCACAGATACGCAGTATTTT
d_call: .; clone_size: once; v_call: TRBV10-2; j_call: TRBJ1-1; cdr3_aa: CASSESAGTQAFF; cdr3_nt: TGCGCCAGCAGTGAGTCCGCCGGGACCCAAGCTTTCTTT
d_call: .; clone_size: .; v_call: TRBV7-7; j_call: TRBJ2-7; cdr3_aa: CASSRSDRSYEQYF; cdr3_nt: TGTGCTAGCAGCCGTTCAGACAGGAGCTACGAGCAGTACTTC
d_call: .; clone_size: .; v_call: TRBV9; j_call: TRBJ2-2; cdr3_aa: CASKSAATGELFF; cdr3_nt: TGTGCCAGCAAATCGGCAGCTACCGGGGAGCTGTTTTTT
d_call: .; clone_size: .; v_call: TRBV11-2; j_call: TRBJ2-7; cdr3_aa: CASSLDLASIYEQYF; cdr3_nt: TGTGCCAGCAGCTTAGATCTGGCTAGTATTTACGAGCAGTACTTC
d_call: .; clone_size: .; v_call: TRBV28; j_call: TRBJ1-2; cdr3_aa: CASSPPVQQAMLYGYTF; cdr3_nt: TGTGCCAGCAGTCCACCCGTTCAGCAGGCAATGCTCTATGGCTACACCTTC
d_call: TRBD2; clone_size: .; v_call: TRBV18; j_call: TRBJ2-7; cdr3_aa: CASQMTSGSNEQYF; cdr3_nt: TGTGCCAGCCAAATGACTAGCGGGAGTAACGAGCAGTACTTC
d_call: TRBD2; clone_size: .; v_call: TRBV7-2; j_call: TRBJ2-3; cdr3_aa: CASSLAPAGVGTQYF; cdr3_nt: TGTGCCAGCAGCTTAGCCCCCGCGGGGGTCGGTACGCAGTATTTT
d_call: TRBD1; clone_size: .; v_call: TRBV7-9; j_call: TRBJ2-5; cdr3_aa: CASSFVGRGQETQYF; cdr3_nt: TGTGCCAGCAGCTTTGTTGGCAGGGGGCAGGAGACCCAGTACTTC
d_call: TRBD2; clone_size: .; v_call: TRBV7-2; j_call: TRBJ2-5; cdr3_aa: CASSYLGGRETQYF; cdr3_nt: TGTGCCAGCAGCTACCTCGGCGGGAGGGAGACCCAGTACTTC
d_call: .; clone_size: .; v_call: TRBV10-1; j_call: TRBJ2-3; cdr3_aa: CASSDGQPLSDTQYF; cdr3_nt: TGCGCCAGCAGTGACGGACAGCCCCTTTCAGATACGCAGTATTTT
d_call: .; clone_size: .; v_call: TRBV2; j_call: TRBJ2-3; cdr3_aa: CASRITSTDTQYF; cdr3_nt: TGTGCCAGCAGGATAACTAGCACAGATACGCAGTATTTT
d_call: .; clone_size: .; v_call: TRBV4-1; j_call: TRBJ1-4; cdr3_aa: CASSQDIEGPIEKLFF; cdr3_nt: TGCGCCAGCAGCCAAGATATAGAGGGACCCATAGAAAAACTGTTTTTT
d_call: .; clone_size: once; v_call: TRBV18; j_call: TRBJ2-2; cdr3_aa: CASSPQQLLNTGELFF; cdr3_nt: TGTGCCAGCTCACCACAGCAACTTCTAAACACCGGGGAGCTGTTTTTT
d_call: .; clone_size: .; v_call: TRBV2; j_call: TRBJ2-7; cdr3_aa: CASTVQRENYEQYF; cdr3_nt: TGTGCCAGCACCGTGCAACGGGAGAACTACGAGCAGTACTTC
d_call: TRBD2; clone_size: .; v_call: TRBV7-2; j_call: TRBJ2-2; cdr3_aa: CASSPGTSLNTGELFF; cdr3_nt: TGTGCCAGCAGCCCCGGGACTAGCTTGAACACCGGGGAGCTGTTTTTT
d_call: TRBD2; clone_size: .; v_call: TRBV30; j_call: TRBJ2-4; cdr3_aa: CAWSEGLESIQYF; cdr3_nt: TGTGCCTGGAGTGAGGGACTAGAAAGCATTCAGTACTTC
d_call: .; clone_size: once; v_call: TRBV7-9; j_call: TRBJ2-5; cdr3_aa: CASSTRPSGVGETQYF; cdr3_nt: TGTGCCAGCAGCACAAGACCCTCAGGGGTAGGGGAGACCCAGTACTTC
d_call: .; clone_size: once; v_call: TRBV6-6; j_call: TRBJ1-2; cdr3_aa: CASSLTGFHDGYTF; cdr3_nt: TGTGCCAGCAGCCTCACAGGGTTTCACGATGGCTACACCTTC
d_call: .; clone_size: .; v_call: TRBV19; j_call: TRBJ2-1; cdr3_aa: CASSTLHEQFF; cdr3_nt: TGTGCCAGTAGTACTCTCCATGAGCAGTTCTTC
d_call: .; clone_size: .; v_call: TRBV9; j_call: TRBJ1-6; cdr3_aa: CASSDRQDNSPLHF; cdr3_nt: TGTGCCAGCAGCGATCGACAGGATAATTCACCCCTCCACTTT
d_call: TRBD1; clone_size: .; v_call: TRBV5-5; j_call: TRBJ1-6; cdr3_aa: CASSLTGGQLGSNSPLHF; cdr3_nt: TGCGCCAGCAGCCTTACAGGGGGCCAGCTGGGAAGTAATTCACCCCTCCACTTT
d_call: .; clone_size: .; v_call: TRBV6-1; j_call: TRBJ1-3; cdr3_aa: CASRYADTIYF; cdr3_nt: TGTGCCAGCAGGTATGCGGACACCATATATTTT
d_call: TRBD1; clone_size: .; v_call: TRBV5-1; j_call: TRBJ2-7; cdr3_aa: CASSDQPGQGVYEQYF; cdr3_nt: TGCGCCAGCAGCGATCAACCGGGACAGGGGGTCTACGAGCAGTACTTC
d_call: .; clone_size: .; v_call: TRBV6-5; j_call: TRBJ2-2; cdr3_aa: CASSSQLATGELFF; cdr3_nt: TGTGCCAGCAGTTCCCAACTAGCCACCGGGGAGCTGTTTTTT
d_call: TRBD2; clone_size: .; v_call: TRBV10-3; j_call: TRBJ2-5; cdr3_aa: CAISELAGRETQYF; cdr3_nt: TGTGCCATCAGTGAGCTAGCGGGTAGAGAGACCCAGTACTTC
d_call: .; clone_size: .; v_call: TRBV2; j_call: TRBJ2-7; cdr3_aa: CASSLYTYEQYF; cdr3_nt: TGTGCCAGCAGTCTCTATACCTACGAGCAGTACTTC
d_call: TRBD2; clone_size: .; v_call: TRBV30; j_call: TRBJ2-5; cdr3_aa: CAWSSTSGYQETQYF; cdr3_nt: TGTGCCTGGAGTAGCACTAGCGGTTACCAAGAGACCCAGTACTTC
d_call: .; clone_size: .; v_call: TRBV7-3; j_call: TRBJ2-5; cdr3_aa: CASSLSSVGTQYF; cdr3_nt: TGTGCCAGCAGTTTGAGCAGCGTAGGGACCCAGTACTTC